This T cell receptor (beta chain) was identified during a study of human T cells and chemical hapten exposure. Study context: Upper-back patch tests with 0.01% DPC were read at 6 days.

MiXCR, applied by TCRdb to the RACE reads, yields one record per CDR3 protein. Of over 100,000 distinct CDR3 sequences listed, about 10% are singletons. CDR1 and CDR2 from the germline V gene are LGHDT and YNNKEL (reference sequence). V was cut by 5 bases and J by 8 bases, with 18 bases left in between. This CDR3 has 14 residues. General study findings and limits: No shift was seen in TCRs above 1 in 1000 frequency with DPC sensitization.

This clonotype was detected a few times. What it binds is not known. This sample's time point: patch test 3, about 24 weeks after DPC sensitization. Treatment noted: therapeutic diphenylcyclopropenone sensitization with weekly scalp DPC. The sequencing here drew on whole blood, taken in connection with sensitization to the hapten diphenylcyclopropenone (DPC). The chain links TRBV3-1 to TRBJ1-2; weak D call: TRBD1 (5 bases). The sequence derives from a woman aged 45 to 65 with alopecia areata. Some clones in this sample may be carry-over from other donors' samples. The CDR3 sequence is CASSALTRDRGYTF. For the CDR3, the DNA is TGTGCCAGCAGCGCCTTAACCAGGGATAGAGGCTACACCTTC.